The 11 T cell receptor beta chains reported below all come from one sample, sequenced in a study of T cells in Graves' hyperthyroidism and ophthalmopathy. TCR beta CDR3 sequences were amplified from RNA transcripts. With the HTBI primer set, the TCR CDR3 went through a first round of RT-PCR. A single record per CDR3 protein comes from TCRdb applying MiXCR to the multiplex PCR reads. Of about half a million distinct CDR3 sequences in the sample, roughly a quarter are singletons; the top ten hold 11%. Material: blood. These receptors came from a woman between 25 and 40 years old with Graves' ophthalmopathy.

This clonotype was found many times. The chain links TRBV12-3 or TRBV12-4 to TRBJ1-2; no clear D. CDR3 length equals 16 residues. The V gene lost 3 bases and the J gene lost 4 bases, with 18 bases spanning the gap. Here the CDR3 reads CASSLGHPRDSYGYTF. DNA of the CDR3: TGTGCCAGCAGTTTGGGCCACCCCCGGGATTCCTATGGCTACACCTTC.

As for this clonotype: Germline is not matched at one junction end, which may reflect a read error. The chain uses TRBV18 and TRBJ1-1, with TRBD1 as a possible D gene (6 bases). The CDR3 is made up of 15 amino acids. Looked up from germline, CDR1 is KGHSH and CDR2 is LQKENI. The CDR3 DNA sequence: TGTGCCAGCTCACCGGCGGGACAAACGAACACTGAAGCTTGCTTT. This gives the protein CASSPAGQTNTEACF. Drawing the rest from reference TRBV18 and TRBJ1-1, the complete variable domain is NAGVMQNPRHLVRRRGQEARLRCSPMKGHSHVYWYRQLPEEGLKFMVYLQKENIIDESGMPKERFSAEFPKEGPSILRIQQVVRGDSAAYFCASSPAGQTNTEACFGQGTRLTVV.

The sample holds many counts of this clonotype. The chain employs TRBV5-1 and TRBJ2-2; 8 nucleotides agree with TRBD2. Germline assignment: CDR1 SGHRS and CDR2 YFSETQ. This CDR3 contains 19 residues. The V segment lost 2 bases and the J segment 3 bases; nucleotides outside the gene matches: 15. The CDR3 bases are TGCGCCAGCAGCTTTTTACCGGGACTAGGAGCGGGGGACACCGGGGAGCTGTTTTTT. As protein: CASSFLPGLGAGDTGELFF.

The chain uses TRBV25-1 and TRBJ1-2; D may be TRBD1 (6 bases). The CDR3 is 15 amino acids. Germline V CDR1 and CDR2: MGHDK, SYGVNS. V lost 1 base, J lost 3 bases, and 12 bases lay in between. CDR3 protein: CASSELRGQDYGYTF. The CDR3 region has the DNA TGTGCCAGCAGTGAATTGCGGGGACAAGACTATGGCTACACCTTC.

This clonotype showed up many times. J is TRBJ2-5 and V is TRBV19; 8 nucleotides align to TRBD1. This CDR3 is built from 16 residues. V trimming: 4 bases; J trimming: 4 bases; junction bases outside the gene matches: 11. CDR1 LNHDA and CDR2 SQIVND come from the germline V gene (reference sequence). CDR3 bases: TGTGCCAGTAGTAAGACTATTCGGACAGGGATAGAGACCCAGTACTTC. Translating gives CASSKTIRTGIETQYF.

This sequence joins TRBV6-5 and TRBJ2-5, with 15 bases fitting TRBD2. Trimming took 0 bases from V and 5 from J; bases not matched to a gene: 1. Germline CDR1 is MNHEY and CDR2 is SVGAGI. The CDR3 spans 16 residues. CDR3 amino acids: CASSYSGLAGGETQYF. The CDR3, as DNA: TGTGCCAGCAGTTACTCGGGACTAGCGGGGGGCGAGACCCAGTACTTC.

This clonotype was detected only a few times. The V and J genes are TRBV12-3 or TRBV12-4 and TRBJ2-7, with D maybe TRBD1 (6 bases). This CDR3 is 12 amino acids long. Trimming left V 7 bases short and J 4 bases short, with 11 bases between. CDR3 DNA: TGTGCCAGCAAGGCAGGGGTGTACGAGCAGTACTTC. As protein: CASKAGVYEQYF.

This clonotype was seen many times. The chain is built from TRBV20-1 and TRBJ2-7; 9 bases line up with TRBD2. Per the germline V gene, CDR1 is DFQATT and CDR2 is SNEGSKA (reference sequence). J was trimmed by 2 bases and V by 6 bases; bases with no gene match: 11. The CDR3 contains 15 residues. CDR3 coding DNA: TGCAGTGCCAGCCGGGCTAGCGGGGTAACCTACGAGCAGTACTTC. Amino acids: CSASRASGVTYEQYF.

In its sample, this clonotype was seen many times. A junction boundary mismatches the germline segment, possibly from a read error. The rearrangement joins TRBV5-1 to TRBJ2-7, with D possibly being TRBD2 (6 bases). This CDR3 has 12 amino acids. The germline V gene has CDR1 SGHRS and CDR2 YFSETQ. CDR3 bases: TGTGCCAGCAGCTCGCAGGGAGGCGAGCAGTACTTC. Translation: CASSSQGGEQYF.

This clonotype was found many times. The CDR3 bases are TGTGCCAGCAGCCTTTCCGGGACAGGGACCACTGAAGCTTTCTTT. Amino acid sequence: CASSLSGTGTTEAFF. This chain uses TRBV7-8 with TRBJ1-1; 9 positions match TRBD1. The CDR3 has 15 residues. Germline V gene lookup returns CDR1 SGHVS and CDR2 FQNEAQ. V lost 5 bases, J lost 4 bases, and 8 bases stayed unmatched.

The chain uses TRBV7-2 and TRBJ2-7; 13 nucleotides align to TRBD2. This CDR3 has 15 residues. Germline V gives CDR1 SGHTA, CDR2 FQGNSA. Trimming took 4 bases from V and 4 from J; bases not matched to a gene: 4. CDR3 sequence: CASSSGTSGKYEQYF. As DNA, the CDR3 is TGTGCCAGCAGCTCCGGGACTAGCGGGAAATACGAGCAGTACTTC.